This TCR beta chain emerged from a study of tumor-infiltrating lymphocytes in primary liver carcinoma. Study context: Male and female patients aged 30 to 69 years made up the cohort. Study findings and constraints: A significantly higher top-250-clone fraction was recorded for tumors than for blood (p = 0.039). Paired tumor-adjacent and tumor-blood samples overlapped less than tumor region pairs did.

CDR3 length equals 12 residues. V lost 6 bases to trimming and J lost 4 bases, with 9 bases between them. Points on this clonotype: Its specificity is not known.

Total RNA (around 500 ng) served as template for TCR beta cDNA synthesis primed by a constant-region primer. A slightly modified ARM-PCR protocol with three nested multiplex PCR rounds produced these TCR beta libraries. Amplification in the first two PCR rounds was performed using TRBV1-TRBV30 forward primers and a C-beta reverse primer for around 9 cycles each. TCRdb passed the multiplex PCR reads through MiXCR, listing each CDR3 protein once. This sample has 320,000 or so distinct CDR3 sequences, with around three fifths found just once. Blood RNA was derived from unsorted whole blood, and germline DNA was extracted too.

The chain joins TRBV12-3 or TRBV12-4 to TRBJ1-2; D uncertain. This receptor was identified in a man aged 40-49 years with primary liver carcinoma and hepatitis B virus infection. Sample: peripheral blood. DNA of the CDR3: TGTGCCAGCAGCCCCGTCTGCTATGGCTACACCTTC. This gives the protein CASSPVCYGYTF.